This is a list of T cell receptor beta chains from one sample in a study of OX40 agonist ivuxolimab in advanced cancers. Measured with immunoSEQ multiplex PCR; TCRdb has only the in-frame clones, and not every one. Here the sample spans over 45,000 clones, about 79% being singletons. This material consisted of CD4+ or CD8+ T cells sorted from blood, taken in a trial of the OX40 agonist ivuxolimab. All receptors come from an adult with an advanced solid tumor such as melanoma, head and neck, liver or kidney cancer. CDR3s include the opening cysteine and the closing phenylalanine or tryptophan. The order of the fields is V gene, J gene, clone size, D gene, CDR3 DNA, CDR3 protein. A D gene is named only where the DNA matches it firmly. Only some rows state a clone size, as once, few, many or a class for expanded clones.

TRBV2	TRBJ2-1	.	.	TGTGCCAGCAGCGTCGACTGGGATGAGCAGTTCTTC	CASSVDWDEQFF
TRBV10-2	TRBJ2-5	medium-sized	.	TGCGCCAGCAGTGCAGGGGTGGAGACCCAGTACTTC	CASSAGVETQYF
TRBV14	TRBJ2-5	.	.	TGTGCCAGCAGCCAAGAAACTAGGTTAGAGACCCAGTACTTC	CASSQETRLETQYF
TRBV9	TRBJ2-4	.	TRBD1	TGTGCCAGCAGCGTAGGGGGACAGGGTTGGGACATTCAGTACTTC	CASSVGGQGWDIQYF
TRBV10-2	TRBJ2-5	.	.	TGCGCCAGCAGGGAAAGATCTCGGCAAGAGACCCAGTACTTC	CASRERSRQETQYF
TRBV7-9	TRBJ2-5	.	TRBD1	TGTGCCAGCAGCTTAAGGGGGCCAGAGACCCAGTACTTC	CASSLRGPETQYF
TRBV11-2	TRBJ1-1	.	TRBD1	TGTGCCAGCCTGACAGGGGGCGCTGATGTCGGTGAAGCTTTCTTT	CASLTGGADVGEAFF
TRBV7-2	TRBJ1-2	.	TRBD1	TGTGCCAGCAGCTCAGGAGGACAGGGCGGCAACTATGGCTACACCTTC	CASSSGGQGGNYGYTF
TRBV5-1	TRBJ1-2	.	.	TGCGCCAGCAGCCCCGGCCCGGGCCTTCAGCTCTATGGCTACACCTTC	CASSPGPGLQLYGYTF
TRBV11-2	TRBJ2-5	.	.	TGTGCCAGCAGCTTAGCGGGAGCTCCTCAAGAGACCCAGTACTTC	CASSLAGAPQETQYF
TRBV5-1	TRBJ2-2	.	TRBD2	TGCGCCAGCAGCTTGACTACTAGCGGGGGGGCCGCCGGGGAGCTGTTTTTT	CASSLTTSGGAAGELFF
TRBV7-9	TRBJ2-2	.	TRBD1	TGTGCCAGCAGCGGACGGGACAGGGGAAGGGGGGAGCTGTTTTTT	CASSGRDRGRGELFF
TRBV7-2	TRBJ2-1	once	TRBD1	TGTGCCAGCAGTCCATTCGCTACAGGGGACAATGAGCAGTTCTTC	CASSPFATGDNEQFF
TRBV6-6	TRBJ2-6	.	.	TGTGCCAGCACCAGGCCAGCACCATCTGGGGCCAACGTCCTGACTTTC	CASTRPAPSGANVLTF
TRBV5-1	TRBJ2-7	few	TRBD2	TGCGCCAGCAGCTCGGGATTACTAGCGGGAGGCTCCTACGAGCAGTACTTC	CASSSGLLAGGSYEQYF
TRBV7-9	TRBJ2-7	.	TRBD1	TGTGCCAGCAGCTTAGCGGGACAGGTCTACGAGCAGTACTTC	CASSLAGQVYEQYF
TRBV7-8	TRBJ2-2	.	.	TGTGCCAGCAGCTTACGGGACATACACACCGGGGAGCTGTTTTTT	CASSLRDIHTGELFF
TRBV4-2	TRBJ1-2	.	TRBD1	TGTGCCAGCAGCCAGGCTCAGGGGGCTGGTGGCTACACCTTC	CASSQAQGAGGYTF
TRBV29-1	TRBJ2-5	.	TRBD1	TGCAGCGTTGAAGATGACCGGGACAGCCAAGAGACCCAGTACTTC	CSVEDDRDSQETQYF
TRBV5-1	TRBJ2-2	.	TRBD1	TGCGCCAGCAGCCAGGACAGGGCGAACACCGGGGAGCTGTTTTTT	CASSQDRANTGELFF
TRBV10-3	TRBJ1-5	.	.	TGTGCCATCAGGGACGGTGGCAATCAGCCCCAGCATTTT	CAIRDGGNQPQHF
TRBV11-2	TRBJ1-4	.	.	TGTGCCAGCAGCTTAGGGCGCGGTACTAATGAAAAACTGTTTTTT	CASSLGRGTNEKLFF
TRBV28	TRBJ2-7	few	.	TGTGCCAGCAGTTCCAGAACAGGCGAGCAGTACTTC	CASSSRTGEQYF
TRBV6-1	TRBJ2-1	.	TRBD1	TGTGCCAGCAGTGATATAGACAGGGGGCTGATTAATGAGCAGTTCTTC	CASSDIDRGLINEQFF
TRBV5-4	TRBJ2-3	.	.	TGTGCCAGCAGCCCTGTCGGGCGAGGCACAGATACGCAGTATTTT	CASSPVGRGTDTQYF
TRBV7-9	TRBJ2-1	.	.	TGTGCCAGCAGCTTAGCGTATTTGGGCAGGGAGGCTGAGCAGTTCTTC	CASSLAYLGREAEQFF
TRBV15	TRBJ1-5	.	.	TGTGCCACCGCGGTTGGCAATCAGCCCCAGCATTTT	CATAVGNQPQHF
TRBV18	TRBJ2-1	.	.	TGTGCCAGCTCACCCTTTAAAGGGGACGAGCAGTTCTTC	CASSPFKGDEQFF
TRBV4-3	TRBJ1-2	.	.	TGCGCCAGCAGCCAAGATTACAGCTATGGCTACACCTTC	CASSQDYSYGYTF
TRBV25-1	TRBJ1-2	.	.	TGTGCCAGCAGTGAATCTAAGGGCACGGCTTATGGCTACACCTTC	CASSESKGTAYGYTF
TRBV7-6	TRBJ1-4	.	TRBD1	TGTGCCAGCAGCTCGACCCCGGGACAGGGCCGTCGGGGTGAAAAACTGTTTTTT	CASSSTPGQGRRGEKLFF
TRBV6-6	TRBJ1-5	.	.	TGTGCCACGGACAGCTCTAGCAATCAGCCCCAGCATTTT	CATDSSSNQPQHF
TRBV2	TRBJ2-3	.	.	TGTGCCAGCACCCCAAGGTGGGATACAGATACGCAGTATTTT	CASTPRWDTDTQYF
TRBV18	TRBJ1-2	.	TRBD1	TGTGCCAGCTCACCGTTAACCGGACAGGGAGATGGCTACACCTTC	CASSPLTGQGDGYTF
TRBV6-1	TRBJ2-1	.	.	TGTGCCAGCAGGGTAGACGAGAGCTCCTACAATGAGCAGTTCTTC	CASRVDESSYNEQFF
TRBV19	TRBJ1-3	once	.	TGTGCCAGTAGTGCAATGGACAAGCCCGGAAACACCATATATTTT	CASSAMDKPGNTIYF
TRBV19	TRBJ1-4	few	TRBD1	TGTGCCAGTAGGAGGGGGCTGGCTAATGAAAAACTGTTTTTT	CASRRGLANEKLFF
TRBV7-2	TRBJ1-6	.	TRBD1	TGTGCCAGCAGCCCACGGTACAGGGGGAATTCACCCCTCCACTTT	CASSPRYRGNSPLHF
TRBV10-3	TRBJ1-1	.	.	TGTGCCATCAGTGAGTTCAAGGACACTGAAGCTTTCTTT	CAISEFKDTEAFF
TRBV5-6	TRBJ1-2	.	.	TGTGCCAGCAGCTTACAGGGAATTTCCATCTATGGCTACACCTTC	CASSLQGISIYGYTF
TRBV29-1	TRBJ2-5	.	.	TGCAGCGTTGCACCAAGGGGGGGCTACCAAGAGACCCAGTACTTC	CSVAPRGGYQETQYF
TRBV5-6	TRBJ1-3	.	.	TGTGCCAGCAGCTTTAGACTCGTCTCTGGAAACACCATATATTTT	CASSFRLVSGNTIYF
TRBV7-8	TRBJ1-4	.	TRBD1	TGTGCCAGCAGCGCCTTACAGGGGGGAAATGAAAAACTGTTTTTT	CASSALQGGNEKLFF
TRBV6-1	TRBJ1-1	.	.	TGTGCCAGCAGAGACCTCAATCGGAACACTGAAGCTTTCTTT	CASRDLNRNTEAFF
TRBV7-6	TRBJ2-2	few	.	TGTGCCAGCAGCTTATTCCCGGGGGCGAACACCGGGGAGCTGTTTTTT	CASSLFPGANTGELFF